The 21 T cell receptor beta chains below all came from one sample that was sequenced in a study of T cell responses to AZD1222 COVID-19 vaccine. The repertoire was sequenced with immunoSEQ multiplex PCR; TCRdb's copy has only in-frame clones and lacks some. The sample lists 85,000 to 90,000 clones; around 88% were seen once. The sequencing here drew on peripheral blood, taken on day 0 of MenACWY control vaccination. These receptors came from an adult in good health.

About this clone: Other DNA sequences in the sample encode the same CDR3. The chain employs TRBV29-1 and TRBJ1-2; D ambiguous. The V gene lost 5 bases and the J gene lost 4 bases, with 8 bases spanning the gap. CDR1 is SQVTM, CDR2 ANQGSEA, per germline. The CDR3 covers 11 residues. The CDR3 protein is CSVREGYGYTF. CDR3 nucleotide sequence: TGCAGCGTTAGGGAGGGCTATGGCTACACCTTC.

The genes are TRBV6-5 and TRBJ2-5; D is unclear. The CDR3 is 14 residues long. The germline V gene has CDR1 MNHEY and CDR2 SVGAGI. V was cut by 6 bases and J by 5 bases, with 16 bases left in between. CDR3 protein: CASSPPSKGETQYF. In DNA, the CDR3 is TGTGCCAGCAGCCCCCCGTCCAAGGGCGAGACCCAGTACTTC.

The chain employs TRBV6-2 or TRBV6-3 and TRBJ2-5, with D unresolved. CDR3 size: 15 residues. The V end lost 2 bases, the J end lost 3 bases, and 13 bases lay between the germline ends. Per the germline V gene, CDR1 is MNHEY and CDR2 is SVGEGT. The CDR3 spells CASSYPGGSEETQYF. The DNA for the CDR3 is TGTGCCAGCAGTTACCCCGGTGGGTCGGAAGAGACCCAGTACTTC.

V and J are TRBV30 and TRBJ1-2, with D uncertain. The germline CDR1 and CDR2 sequences are GTSNPN and SVGIG (reference sequence). Between the trimmed V and J ends, which lost 7 bases and 8 bases, there was a span of 17 bases. The CDR3 totals 12 residues. CDR3 sequence reads: CASCPGRGGYTF. Here the CDR3 DNA reads TGTGCCTCTTGCCCGGGCCGCGGGGGCTACACCTTC.

The rearrangement links TRBV27 to TRBJ2-2, with TRBD1 as a possible D gene (5 bases). CDR1 and CDR2 (germline): MNHEY, SMNVEV (reference sequence). Trimming removed 5 bases at V and 3 bases at J, with 16 bases between. This CDR3 has 16 residues. Written as DNA, the CDR3 is TGTGCCAGCAGTCTCTTAGGGGCCCCGGACACCGGGGAGCTGTTTTTT. It is translated as CASSLLGAPDTGELFF.

J is TRBJ2-1 and V is TRBV11-3, with TRBD1 identical over 9 bases. The CDR3 has 13 residues. The junction had 6 bases not matched to a gene; V was cut back by 9 bases and J by 6 bases. Looked up from germline, CDR1 is SGHNT and CDR2 is YENEEA. The CDR3 DNA is TGTGCCAGTACCGGGACAGGGACCAATGAGCAGTTCTTC. It specifies CASTGTGTNEQFF.

The genes are TRBV10-3 and TRBJ1-5; maybe TRBD1 (5 bases). V shed 0 bases and J shed 2 bases, with 5 bases lying between them. CDR3 size: 14 residues. CDR1 and CDR2 from the germline V gene are ENHRY and SYGVKD. The CDR3 DNA reads TGTGCCATCAGTGAGTCGGGGGGCAATCAGCCCCAGCATTTT. Its translation is CAISESGGNQPQHF.

The chain employs TRBV19 and TRBJ1-6; no clear D gene. V gave up 5 bases and J gave up 9 bases, with 11 bases separating them. The germline V gene has CDR1 LNHDA and CDR2 SQIVND (reference sequence). This CDR3 region has 13 residues. Here the CDR3 DNA reads TGTGCCAGTAGTTCCCTCGGCGGTTCACCCCTCCACTTT. Its translation is CASSSLGGSPLHF. The full variable domain, in which reference TRBV19 and TRBJ1-6 provide the parts outside the CDR3, is DGGITQSPKYLFRKEGQNVTLSCEQNLNHDAMYWYRQDPGQGLRLIYYSQIVNDFQKGDIAEGYSVSREKKESFPLTVTSAQKNPTAFYLCASSSLGGSPLHFGNGTRLTVT.

J is TRBJ2-7 and V is TRBV7-9; D not resolved. The CDR3 has 14 residues. Germline V gives CDR1 SEHNR, CDR2 FQNEAQ (reference sequence). V was trimmed by 5 bases and J by 2 bases, leaving 13 bases between them. The CDR3 loop reads CASSLQLRAYEQYF. CDR3 nucleotides: TGTGCCAGCAGCCTACAGCTAAGGGCCTACGAGCAGTACTTC.

V is TRBV28 and J is TRBJ1-6; perhaps TRBD1 as D (5 bases). The CDR3 length is 15 residues. V lost 6 bases, J lost 6 bases, and 15 bases lay in between. Germline CDR1 MDHEN, CDR2 SYDVKM. CDR3 nucleotide sequence: TGTGCCAGCAGGGTACCAGGGCCCGCTAATTCACCCCTCCACTTT. This encodes CASRVPGPANSPLHF.

The chain recombines TRBV4-2 with TRBJ1-1; 10 bases map to TRBD1. This CDR3 contains 14 residues. Germline loops: CDR1 LGHNA, CDR2 YNFKEQ. V shed 2 bases, J shed 5 bases, and the junction held 2 bases outside the gene matches. The CDR3 sequence: CASSQWTGGTEAFF. As DNA, the CDR3 is TGTGCCAGCAGCCAATGGACAGGGGGAACTGAAGCTTTCTTT.

J is TRBJ1-6 and V is TRBV5-4; 11 bases are shared with TRBD1. V trimming: 0 bases; J trimming: 8 bases; junction bases outside the gene matches: 1. Germline V CDR1 and CDR2: SGHNT, YYREEE (reference sequence). CDR3 length: 15 residues. CDR3 nucleotides: TGTGCCAGCAGCTTGGCGGACAGGGGGCATTCACCCCTCCACTTT. Encoded protein: CASSLADRGHSPLHF.

J is TRBJ1-3 and V is TRBV3-1 (or the pseudogene TRBV3-2); TRBD1 matches 8 bases. Germline CDR1 is LGHDT and CDR2 is YNNKEL (reference sequence). The V segment lost 1 base and the J segment 1 base; nucleotides outside the gene matches: 0. The CDR3 totals 15 residues. CDR3 DNA sequence: TGTGCCAGCAGCCAAGGGACAGGGTCTGGAAACACCATATATTTT. Translated: CASSQGTGSGNTIYF.

This chain connects TRBV5-1 to TRBJ2-2, with 8 bases aligning to TRBD1. Germline V gene sequence: CDR1 SGHRS, CDR2 YFSETQ. V dropped 3 bases and J dropped 5; count of bases not matched to a gene: 6. The length of the CDR3 is 15 residues. CDR3 sequence (DNA): TGCGCCAGCAGCTGGACAGGGTCGGGGACCGGGGAGCTGTTTTTT. Protein product: CASSWTGSGTGELFF.

The V gene is TRBV5-4, the J gene TRBJ2-2; 11 positions agree with TRBD1. CDR3 length: 16 amino acids. CDR1 and CDR2 (germline): SGHNT, YYREEE (reference sequence). Trimming cost V 0 bases and J 5 bases; bases outside gene matches: 3. The CDR3 is CASSLDRDRGTGELFF. The CDR3 DNA is TGTGCCAGCAGCTTGGACCGGGACAGGGGGACCGGGGAGCTGTTTTTT. Full variable domain (missing parts from reference TRBV5-4 and TRBJ2-2): ETGVTQSPTHLIKTRGQQVTLRCSSQSGHNTVSWYQQALGQGPQFIFQYYREEENGRGNFPPRFSGLQFPNYSSELNVNALELDDSALYLCASSLDRDRGTGELFFGEGSRLTVL.

The V and J genes are TRBV18 and TRBJ2-2; 8 positions match TRBD1. CDR1 KGHSH and CDR2 LQKENI come from the germline V gene. Unmatched junction bases numbered 9, after V lost 7 bases and J lost 2 bases. The CDR3 covers 16 residues. CDR3: CASFLDRASNTGELFF. The CDR3 nucleotides read TGTGCCAGCTTCCTGGACAGGGCCTCAAACACCGGGGAGCTGTTTTTT.

The rearrangement links TRBV29-1 to TRBJ2-1; 15 bases line up with TRBD2. V dropped 4 bases and J dropped 8; count of bases not matched to a gene: 3. There are 14 residues in the CDR3. Germline assignment: CDR1 SQVTM and CDR2 ANQGSEA. In DNA form, the CDR3 reads TGCAGCGTTGGGACTAGCGGGGGGGTCTATGAGCAGTTCTTC. Amino acid sequence: CSVGTSGGVYEQFF.

The chain has TRBV14 and TRBJ2-7; D is undetermined. The CDR3 sequence is 13 residues long. Germline V CDR1 and CDR2: SGHDN, FVKESK. V was trimmed by 3 bases and J by 6 bases, leaving 12 bases between them. Here the CDR3 DNA reads TGTGCCAGCAGCCAGCCTCGGGCGTCCGAGCAGTACTTC. It is translated as CASSQPRASEQYF.

The V call is TRBV3-1 (or the pseudogene TRBV3-2), the J call TRBJ1-3, with a weak D call TRBD1 (6 bases). The germline V gene has CDR1 LGHDT and CDR2 YNNKEL (reference sequence). V was trimmed by 4 bases and J by 8 bases, leaving 18 bases between them. The CDR3 has 15 amino acids. CDR3 region: CASSPLRGIGDTIYF. The DNA of the CDR3 is TGTGCCAGCAGCCCCCTGAGGGGGATAGGAGACACCATATATTTT.

V is TRBV28 and J is TRBJ1-2; the match to TRBD1 covers 7 bases. The CDR3 loop spans 17 amino acids. J was trimmed by 1 base and V by 7 bases; bases with no gene match: 15. Germline V gives CDR1 MDHEN, CDR2 SYDVKM. The CDR3 region is CASNTGTTGIVNYGYTF. The CDR3 DNA sequence: TGTGCCAGCAATACCGGGACGACAGGGATTGTTAACTATGGCTACACCTTC.

The chain uses TRBV9 and TRBJ2-7; D possibly corresponds to TRBD2 (6 bases). Germline V gene lookup returns CDR1 SGDLS and CDR2 YYNGEE. The CDR3 has 14 residues. Trimming cost V 4 bases and J 2 bases, with 13 bases left between them. The DNA for the CDR3 is TGTGCCAGCAGCCCCGCTAGCGAAACCTACGAGCAGTACTTC. This encodes CASSPASETYEQYF.